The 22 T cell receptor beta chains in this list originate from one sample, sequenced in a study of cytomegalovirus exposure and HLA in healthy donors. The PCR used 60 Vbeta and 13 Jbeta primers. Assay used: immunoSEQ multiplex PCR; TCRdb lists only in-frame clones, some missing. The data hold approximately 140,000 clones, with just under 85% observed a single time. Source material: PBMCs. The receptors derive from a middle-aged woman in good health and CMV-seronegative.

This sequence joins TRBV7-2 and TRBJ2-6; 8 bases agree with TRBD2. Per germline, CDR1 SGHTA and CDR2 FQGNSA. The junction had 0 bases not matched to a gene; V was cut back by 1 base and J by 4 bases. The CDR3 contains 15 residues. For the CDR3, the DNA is TGTGCCAGCAGCTTAGGCGGGAGGGGGGCCAACGTCCTGACTTTC. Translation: CASSLGGRGANVLTF.

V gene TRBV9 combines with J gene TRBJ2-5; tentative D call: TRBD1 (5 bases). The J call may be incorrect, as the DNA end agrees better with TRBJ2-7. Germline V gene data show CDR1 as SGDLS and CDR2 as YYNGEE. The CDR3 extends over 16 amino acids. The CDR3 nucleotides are TGTGCCAGCAGCGAGTCTTGGGGCGTAGAAACCTACGAGCAGTACTTC. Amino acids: CASSESWGVETYEQYF.

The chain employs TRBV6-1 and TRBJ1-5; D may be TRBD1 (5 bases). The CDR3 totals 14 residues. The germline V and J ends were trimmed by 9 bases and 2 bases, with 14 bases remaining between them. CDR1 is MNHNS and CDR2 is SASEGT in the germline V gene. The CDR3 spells CASRGEQGNQPQHF. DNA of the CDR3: TGTGCCAGTCGGGGGGAGCAGGGCAATCAGCCCCAGCATTTT.

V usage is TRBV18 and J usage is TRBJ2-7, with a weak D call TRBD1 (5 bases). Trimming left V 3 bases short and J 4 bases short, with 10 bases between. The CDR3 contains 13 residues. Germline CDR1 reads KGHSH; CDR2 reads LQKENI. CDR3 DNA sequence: TGTGCCAGCTCACCGGGTGCAGGGTACGAGCAGTACTTC. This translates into CASSPGAGYEQYF.

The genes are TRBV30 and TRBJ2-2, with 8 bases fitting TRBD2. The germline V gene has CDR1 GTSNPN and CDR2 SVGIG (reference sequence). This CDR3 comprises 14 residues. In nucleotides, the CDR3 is TGTGCGATGAAAGCGGGAGTGCACACCGGGGAGCTGTTTTTT. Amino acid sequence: CAMKAGVHTGELFF.

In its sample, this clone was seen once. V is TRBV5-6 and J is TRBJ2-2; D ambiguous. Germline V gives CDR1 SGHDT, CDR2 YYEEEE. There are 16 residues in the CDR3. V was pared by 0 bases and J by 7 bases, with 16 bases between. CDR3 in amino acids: CASSLGGLVQVGELFF. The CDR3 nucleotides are TGTGCCAGCAGCTTGGGAGGATTGGTTCAAGTCGGGGAGCTGTTTTTT.

The CDR3 bases are TGCAGTGCTCAGTCATTCTACGAGCAGTACTTC. Translating gives CSAQSFYEQYF. The chain couples TRBV20-1 to TRBJ2-7; D call uncertain. CDR3 size: 11 residues. CDR1 DFQATT and CDR2 SNEGSKA come from the germline V gene (reference sequence). Trimming removed 5 bases at V and 3 bases at J, with 8 bases between.

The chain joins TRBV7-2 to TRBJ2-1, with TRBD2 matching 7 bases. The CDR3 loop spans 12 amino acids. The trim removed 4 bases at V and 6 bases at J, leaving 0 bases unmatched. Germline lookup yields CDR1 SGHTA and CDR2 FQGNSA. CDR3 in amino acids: CASSWGGNEQFF. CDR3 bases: TGTGCCAGCAGCTGGGGGGGCAATGAGCAGTTCTTC.

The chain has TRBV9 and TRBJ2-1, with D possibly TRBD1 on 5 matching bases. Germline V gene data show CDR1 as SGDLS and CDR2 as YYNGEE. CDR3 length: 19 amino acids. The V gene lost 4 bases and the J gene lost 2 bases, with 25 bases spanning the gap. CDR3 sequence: CASSHHTSTENSPYNEQFF. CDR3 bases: TGTGCCAGCAGCCACCACACCTCGACAGAGAATTCCCCCTACAATGAGCAGTTCTTC.

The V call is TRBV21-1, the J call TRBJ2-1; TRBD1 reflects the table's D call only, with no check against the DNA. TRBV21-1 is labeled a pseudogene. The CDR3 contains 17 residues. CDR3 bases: TGTGCCAGCCTGGACAGGGGCGACCGCCCGACGGACAATGAGCAGTTCTTC. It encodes CASLDRGDRPTDNEQFF.

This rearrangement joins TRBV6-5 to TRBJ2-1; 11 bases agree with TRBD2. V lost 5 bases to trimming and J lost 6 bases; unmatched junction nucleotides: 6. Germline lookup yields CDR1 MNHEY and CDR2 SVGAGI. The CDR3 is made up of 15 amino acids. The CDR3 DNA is TGTGCCAGCAGTCATCTAGCGGGAGGTCTCAATGAGCAGTTCTTC. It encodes CASSHLAGGLNEQFF.

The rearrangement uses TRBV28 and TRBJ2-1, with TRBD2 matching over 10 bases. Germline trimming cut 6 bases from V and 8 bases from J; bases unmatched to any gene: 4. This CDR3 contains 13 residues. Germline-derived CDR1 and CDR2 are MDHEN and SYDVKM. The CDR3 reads CASRRTSGDEQFF. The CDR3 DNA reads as TGTGCCAGCAGACGGACTAGCGGCGATGAGCAGTTCTTC.

As DNA, the CDR3 is TGTGCCAGCAGTTTTACGTATGCAGGCAGCTACGAGCAGTACTTC. It yields the protein CASSFTYAGSYEQYF. J is TRBJ2-7 and V is TRBV27; D is ambiguous. V lost 3 bases and J lost 3, with 15 bases in between. CDR3 length equals 15 residues. Germline V lookup: CDR1 MNHEY, CDR2 SMNVEV (reference sequence).

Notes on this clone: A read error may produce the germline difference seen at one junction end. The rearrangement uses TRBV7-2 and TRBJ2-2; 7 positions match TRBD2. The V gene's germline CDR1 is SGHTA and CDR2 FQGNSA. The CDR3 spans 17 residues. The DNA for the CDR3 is TGTGCCAGCAGCCTAGCTCTCTTCGCGGGAGTTTTCGGGGAGCTGTTTTTT. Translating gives CASSLALFAGVFGELFF.

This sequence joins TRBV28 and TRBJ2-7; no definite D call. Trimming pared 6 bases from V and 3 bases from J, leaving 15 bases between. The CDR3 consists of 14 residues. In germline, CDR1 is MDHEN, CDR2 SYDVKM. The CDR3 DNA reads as TGTGCCAGCAGCCCGAGCAATATTATCTACGAGCAGTACTTC. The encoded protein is CASSPSNIIYEQYF.

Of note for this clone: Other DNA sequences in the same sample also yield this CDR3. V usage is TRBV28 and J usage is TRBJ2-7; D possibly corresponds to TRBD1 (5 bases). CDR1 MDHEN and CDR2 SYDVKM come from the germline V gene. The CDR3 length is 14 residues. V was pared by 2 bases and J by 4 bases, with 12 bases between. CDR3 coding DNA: TGTGCCAGCAGTTTAACAGGAATGGGATACGAGCAGTACTTC. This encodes CASSLTGMGYEQYF. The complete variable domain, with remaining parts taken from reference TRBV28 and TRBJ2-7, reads DVKVTQSSRYLVKRTGEKVFLECVQDMDHENMFWYRQDPGLGLRLIYFSYDVKMKEKGDIPEGYSVSREKKERFSLILESASTNQTSMYLCASSLTGMGYEQYFGPGTRLTVT.

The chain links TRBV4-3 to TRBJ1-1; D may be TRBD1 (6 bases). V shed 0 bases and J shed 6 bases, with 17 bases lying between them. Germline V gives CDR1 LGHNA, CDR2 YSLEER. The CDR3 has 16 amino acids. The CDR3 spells CASSQDLGAVGSEAFF. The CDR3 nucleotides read TGCGCCAGCAGCCAAGATTTGGGGGCGGTGGGATCTGAAGCTTTCTTT.

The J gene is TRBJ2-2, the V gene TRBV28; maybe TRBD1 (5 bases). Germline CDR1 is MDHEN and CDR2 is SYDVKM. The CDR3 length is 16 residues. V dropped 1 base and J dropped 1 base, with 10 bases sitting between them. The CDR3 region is CASSLLTTVNTGELFF. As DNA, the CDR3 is TGTGCCAGCAGTTTATTAACGACAGTGAACACCGGGGAGCTGTTTTTT. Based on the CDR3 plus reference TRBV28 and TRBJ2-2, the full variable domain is DVKVTQSSRYLVKRTGEKVFLECVQDMDHENMFWYRQDPGLGLRLIYFSYDVKMKEKGDIPEGYSVSREKKERFSLILESASTNQTSMYLCASSLLTTVNTGELFFGEGSRLTVL.

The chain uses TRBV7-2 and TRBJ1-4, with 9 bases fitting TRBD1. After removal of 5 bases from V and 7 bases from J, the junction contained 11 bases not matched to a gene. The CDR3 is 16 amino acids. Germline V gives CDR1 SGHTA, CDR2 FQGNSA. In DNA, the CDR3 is TGTGCCAGCAGCGAGAGAAGGACAGGGGTTGGTGAAAAACTGTTTTTT. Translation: CASSERRTGVGEKLFF.

The CDR3 spells CASSLAYWWNLAEGQGDTQYF. In DNA form, the CDR3 reads TGTGCCAGCAGCTTAGCGTATTGGTGGAACCTAGCGGAGGGTCAAGGAGATACGCAGTATTTT. V is TRBV7-2 and J is TRBJ2-3; the match to TRBD2 covers 7 bases. J gave up 5 bases and V 0 bases, and 23 bases lay outside the gene matches. The CDR3 is made up of 21 amino acids. Germline V gene lookup returns CDR1 SGHTA and CDR2 FQGNSA. The full variable domain, rest sourced from reference TRBV7-2 and TRBJ2-3, is GAGVSQSPSNKVTEKGKDVELRCDPISGHTALYWYRQSLGQGLEFLIYFQGNSAPDKSGLPSDRFSAERTGGSVSTLTIQRTQQEDSAVYLCASSLAYWWNLAEGQGDTQYFGPGTRLTVL.

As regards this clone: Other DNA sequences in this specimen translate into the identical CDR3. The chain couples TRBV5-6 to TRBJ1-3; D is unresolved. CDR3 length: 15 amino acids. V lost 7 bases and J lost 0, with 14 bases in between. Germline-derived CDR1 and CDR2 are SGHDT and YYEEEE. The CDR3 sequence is CASAQRAGSGNTIYF. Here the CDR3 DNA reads TGTGCCAGCGCTCAGCGAGCCGGCTCTGGAAACACCATATATTTT.

CDR3 residues: CASSKRMVAGGGYNEQFF. CDR3 sequence (DNA): TGTGCCAGCAGCAAAAGGATGGTAGCGGGAGGTGGCTACAATGAGCAGTTCTTC. The genes are TRBV11-2 and TRBJ2-1; TRBD2 agrees at 10 bases. This CDR3 region has 18 residues. CDR1 is SGHAT and CDR2 is FQNNGV in the germline V gene. The trim removed 5 bases at V and 3 bases at J, leaving 13 bases unmatched.